This T cell receptor beta chain was observed in a study of T cell responses to AZD1222 COVID-19 vaccine. Regarding the study as a whole: Receipt of two AZD1222 doses was followed by a rise in Spike-specific TCR breadth and depth. Spike regions recognized by vaccine-associated CD4 TCRs spanned the protein, led by 160-218 and 743-854.

The germline V and J ends were trimmed by 9 bases and 0 bases, with 7 bases remaining between them. Germline CDR1 and CDR2: SGDLS and YYNGEE. The CDR3 extends over 11 amino acids. A remark on this clone: Its antigen remains unidentified.

Assay: immunoSEQ multiplex PCR; the TCRdb copy retains only in-frame clones and omits some. Among roughly 28,000 clones, roughly 89% were seen once, and the ten largest hold about 1.2%. This chain links TRBV9 with TRBJ2-7; D call uncertain. The sample in question was peripheral blood, obtained on day 0 of AZD1222 vaccination. The clonotype comes from an adult in good health. CDR3 nucleotides: TGTGCCATCACCTGCTCCTACGAGCAGTACTTC. It specifies CAITCSYEQYF.